This entry is about one TCR beta chain. This clone was seen once. The specificity of this receptor is unknown. No base quality information exists; no much larger clone differs at one position. Each collaborating institution followed its own protocols to collect whole blood in K2EDTA tubes. For TCRbeta analysis, collaborators shipped samples in one of three forms: frozen whole blood, isolated PBMCs, or DNA extracted from either of those sample types. These data originate in a study of blood T cell repertoires in COVID-19 (dated by TCRdb to 2019 to 2021). About the investigation overall: Samples covering the acute and convalescent phases of COVID-19 were provided by collaborators in the United States, Italy and Spain. The material from the prospective study consisted of cDNA or gDNA derived from T cells, B-cell-depleted T cells, or PBMCs. The dataset comprised deeply sampled blood TCRbeta repertoires from subjects exposed to, actively infected with, or recovered from COVID-19. A freely available public database, intended as a resource for researchers studying the immune response to SARS-CoV-2, is where the repertoires were released. The samples were drawn from the first 160 participants of the ongoing ImmuneRACE study and from over 950 subjects provided by 6 global collaborators. Nearly every sample came with metadata listing a de-identified subject ID, COVID-19 status, age in years and sex. Where available, HLA class I and class II types were taken from metadata supplied by the sample provider and were not determined by assay-based typing. Paper-wide results and their limitations: Clinical and demographic metadata were provided uncurated, with the amount varying by source and participant.

TCRbeta CDR3 regions were amplified from genomic DNA using the immunoSEQ Assay, a bias-controlled multiplex PCR. The paper's processing steps were these. The number of nucleated cells in each sample was estimated from the amplification of reference gene primers within the assay. To quantify the absolute abundance of each unique TCRbeta CDR3 rearrangement, sequence reads were collapsed and filtered. Productive Simpson clonality was computed per sample as the square root of Simpson's diversity index over productive rearrangements. TCRdb limited this immuneACCESS table to in-frame rearrangements with V and J called. A share of clones is missing; checked studies link under half to unresolved V genes, and the rest is unexplained. The V and J calls and clone size come from that table; D and trimming were worked out from the DNA. The sample table records about 110,000 clones; 80% to 85% of these occur just once. The ten largest clones take up 7.9% of the sample.

The germline V gene provides CDR1 SQVTM and CDR2 ANQGSEA. Trimmed from V: 3 bases; trimmed from J: 8 bases; junction bases lacking a gene match: 4. The CDR3 runs 12 residues from the cysteine to the phenylalanine. Left in the record is the CDR3 DNA by itself, 36 bases read in frame from the first base. The chain employs TRBV29-1 and TRBJ1-2, and TRBD1 aligns with 9 junction nucleotides. The sequence derives from a man between 65 and 85 years old with acute or convalescent COVID-19. Material: peripheral blood. CDR3 sequence: CSVEGTGTGYTF. Here is the DNA: TGCAGCGTTGAGGGGACAGGGACAGGCTACACCTTC.